This TCR beta chain is drawn from a study of T cells after yellow fever vaccination. In the study overall: Where fractions had low cell numbers, libraries were prepared from them with the SMART-Seq v4 Ultra Low Input RNA kit. Study-level findings and limits: A small share of clonotypes appeared in both CD4 and CD8 compartments. Most clones from primary vaccination were detected again post-booster (roughly 95% CD4, roughly 90% CD8).

This clonotype has at least ten counts. No antigen is known for it. TCRdb reanalysed the 5' RACE reads using MiXCR and keeps one entry per CDR3 protein. The sample consists of nearly 300,000 distinct CDR3 sequences, roughly 9% of them appearing once. The sequencing here drew on CD4+ T cells sorted from PBMCs, taken 5 days after the yellow fever booster vaccination. The TCR comes from a man aged 18 to 30 who received the YFV17D yellow fever vaccine.

The CDR3 DNA sequence: TGTGCCAGCAGCTTAGCATCCCAGCCCCAGCATTTT. This encodes CASSLASQPQHF. J is TRBJ1-5 and V is TRBV7-8; D is ambiguous. V dropped 0 bases and J dropped 7 bases, with 4 bases sitting between them. In germline, CDR1 is SGHVS, CDR2 FQNEAQ. CDR3 length equals 12 residues.